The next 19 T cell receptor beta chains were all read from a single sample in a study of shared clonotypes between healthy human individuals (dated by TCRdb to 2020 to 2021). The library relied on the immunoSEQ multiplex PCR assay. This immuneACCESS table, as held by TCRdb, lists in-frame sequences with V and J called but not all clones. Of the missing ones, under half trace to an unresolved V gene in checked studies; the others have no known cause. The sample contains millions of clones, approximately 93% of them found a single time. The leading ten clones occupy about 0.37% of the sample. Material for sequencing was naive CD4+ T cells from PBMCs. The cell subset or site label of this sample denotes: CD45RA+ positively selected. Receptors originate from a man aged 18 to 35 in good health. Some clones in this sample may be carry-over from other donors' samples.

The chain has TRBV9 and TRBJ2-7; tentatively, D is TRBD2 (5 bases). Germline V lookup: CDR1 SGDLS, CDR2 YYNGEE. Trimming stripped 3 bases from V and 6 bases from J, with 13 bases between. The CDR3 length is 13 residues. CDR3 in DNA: TGTGCCAGCAGCGGACGCGGCGGAGGCGAGCAGTACTTC. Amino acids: CASSGRGGGEQYF.

CDR3 bases: TGCGCCAGCAGCCAGTTCCCCCGCCTCTACAGGGGGCGCGACCACGAGCAGTACTTC. The encoded protein is CASSQFPRLYRGRDHEQYF. The chain carries TRBV4-1 and TRBJ2-5; 9 nucleotides match TRBD1. The last part of the DNA fits TRBJ2-7 better; the J call may be wrong. Looked up from germline, CDR1 is MGHRA and CDR2 is YSYEKL. This CDR3 spans 19 amino acids.

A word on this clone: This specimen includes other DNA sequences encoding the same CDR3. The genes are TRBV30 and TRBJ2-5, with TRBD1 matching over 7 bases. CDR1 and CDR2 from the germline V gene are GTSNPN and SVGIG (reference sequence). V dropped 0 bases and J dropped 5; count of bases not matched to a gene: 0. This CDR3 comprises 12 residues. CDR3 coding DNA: TGTGCCTGGAGTGTACAGGGGGAGACCCAGTACTTC. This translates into CAWSVQGETQYF.

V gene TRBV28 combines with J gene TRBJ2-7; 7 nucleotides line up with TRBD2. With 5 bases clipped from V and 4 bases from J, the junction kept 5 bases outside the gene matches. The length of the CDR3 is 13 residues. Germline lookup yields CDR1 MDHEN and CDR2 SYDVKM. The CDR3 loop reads CASSRSGSYEQYF. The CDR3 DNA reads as TGTGCCAGCAGTCGTAGCGGGTCTTACGAGCAGTACTTC.

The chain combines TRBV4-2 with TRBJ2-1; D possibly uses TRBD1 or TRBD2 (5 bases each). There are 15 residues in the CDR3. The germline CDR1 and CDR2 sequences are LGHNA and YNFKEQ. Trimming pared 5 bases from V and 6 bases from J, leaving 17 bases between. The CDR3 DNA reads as TGTGCCAGCAGCTCTCAGGGTGAGGGTATCAATGAGCAGTTCTTC. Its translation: CASSSQGEGINEQFF.

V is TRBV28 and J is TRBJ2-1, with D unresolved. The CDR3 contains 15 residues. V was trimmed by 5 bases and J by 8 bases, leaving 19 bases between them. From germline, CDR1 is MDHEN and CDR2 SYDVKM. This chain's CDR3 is CASSQPSSLYYEQFF. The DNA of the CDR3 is TGTGCCAGCAGTCAACCCTCGAGTTTATACTATGAGCAGTTCTTC.

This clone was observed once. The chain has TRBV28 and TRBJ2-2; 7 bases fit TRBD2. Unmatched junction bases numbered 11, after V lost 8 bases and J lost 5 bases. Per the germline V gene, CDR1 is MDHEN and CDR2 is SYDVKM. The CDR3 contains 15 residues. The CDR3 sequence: CASFASGAGTGELFF. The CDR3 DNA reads TGTGCCAGCTTTGCTAGCGGAGCCGGGACCGGGGAGCTGTTTTTT.

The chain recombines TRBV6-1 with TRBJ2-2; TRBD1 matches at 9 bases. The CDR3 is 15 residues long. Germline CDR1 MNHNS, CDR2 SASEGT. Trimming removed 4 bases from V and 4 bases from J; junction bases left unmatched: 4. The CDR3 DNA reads TGTGCCAGCAGTGTAACAGGGGGCGTCACCGGGGAGCTGTTTTTT. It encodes CASSVTGGVTGELFF.

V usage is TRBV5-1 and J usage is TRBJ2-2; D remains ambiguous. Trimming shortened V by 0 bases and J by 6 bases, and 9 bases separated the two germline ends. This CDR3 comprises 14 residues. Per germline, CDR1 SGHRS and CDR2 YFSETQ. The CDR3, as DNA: TGCGCCAGCAGCTTGGGGCAGGCACCCGGGGAGCTGTTTTTT. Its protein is CASSLGQAPGELFF.

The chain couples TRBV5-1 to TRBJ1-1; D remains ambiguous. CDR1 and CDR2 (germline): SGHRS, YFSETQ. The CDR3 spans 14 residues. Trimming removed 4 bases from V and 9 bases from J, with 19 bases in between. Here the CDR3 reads CASSQGLSGKKAFF. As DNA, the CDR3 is TGCGCCAGCAGCCAAGGCCTTTCGGGGAAAAAAGCTTTCTTT.

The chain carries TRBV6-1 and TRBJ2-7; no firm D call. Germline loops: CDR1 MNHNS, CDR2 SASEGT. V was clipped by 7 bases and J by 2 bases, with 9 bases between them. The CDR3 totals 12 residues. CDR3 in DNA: TGTGCCAGCACAGAGTTAGCCTACGAGCAGTACTTC. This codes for CASTELAYEQYF.

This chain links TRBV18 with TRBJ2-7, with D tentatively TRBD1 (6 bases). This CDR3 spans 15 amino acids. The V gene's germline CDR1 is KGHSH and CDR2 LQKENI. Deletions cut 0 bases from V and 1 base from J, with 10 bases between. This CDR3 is CASSPPTGLSYEQYF. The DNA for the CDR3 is TGTGCCAGCTCACCACCGACAGGACTTTCCTACGAGCAGTACTTC.

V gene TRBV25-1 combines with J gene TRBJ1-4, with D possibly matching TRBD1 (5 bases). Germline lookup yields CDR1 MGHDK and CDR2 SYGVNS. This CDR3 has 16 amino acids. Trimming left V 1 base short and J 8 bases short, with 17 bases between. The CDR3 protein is CASSESGAPRGEKLFF. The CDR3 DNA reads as TGTGCCAGCAGTGAATCCGGGGCCCCGAGGGGCGAAAAACTGTTTTTT. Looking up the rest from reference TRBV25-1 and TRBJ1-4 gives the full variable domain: EADIYQTPRYLVIGTGKKITLECSQTMGHDKMYWYQQDPGMELHLIHYSYGVNSTEKGDLSSESTVSRIRTEHFPLTLESARPSHTSQYLCASSESGAPRGEKLFFGSGTQLSVL.

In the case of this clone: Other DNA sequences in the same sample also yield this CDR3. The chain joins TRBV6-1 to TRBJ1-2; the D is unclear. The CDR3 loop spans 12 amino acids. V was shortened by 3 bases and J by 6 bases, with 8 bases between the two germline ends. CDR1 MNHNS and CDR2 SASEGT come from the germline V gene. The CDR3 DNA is TGTGCCAGCAGTGAGCGTGGCAATGGCTACACCTTC. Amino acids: CASSERGNGYTF.

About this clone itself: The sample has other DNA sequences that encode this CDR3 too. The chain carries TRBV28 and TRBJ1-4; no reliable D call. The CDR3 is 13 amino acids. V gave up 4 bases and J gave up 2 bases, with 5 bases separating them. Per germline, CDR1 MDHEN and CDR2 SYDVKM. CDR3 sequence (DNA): TGTGCCAGCAGTTATCGGACTAATGAAAAACTGTTTTTT. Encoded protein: CASSYRTNEKLFF.

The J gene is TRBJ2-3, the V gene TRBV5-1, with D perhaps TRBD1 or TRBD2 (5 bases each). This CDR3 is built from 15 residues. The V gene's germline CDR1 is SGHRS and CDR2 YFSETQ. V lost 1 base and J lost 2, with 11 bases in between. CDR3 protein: CASSLYGDLTDTQYF. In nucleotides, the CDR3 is TGCGCCAGCAGCTTGTACGGGGACCTCACAGATACGCAGTATTTT.

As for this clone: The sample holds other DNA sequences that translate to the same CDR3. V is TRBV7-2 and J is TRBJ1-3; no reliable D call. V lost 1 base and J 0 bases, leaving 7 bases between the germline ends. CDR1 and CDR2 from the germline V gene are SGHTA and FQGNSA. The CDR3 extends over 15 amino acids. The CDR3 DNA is TGTGCCAGCAGCTTAGTGCGGAGCTCTGGAAACACCATATATTTT. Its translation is CASSLVRSSGNTIYF.

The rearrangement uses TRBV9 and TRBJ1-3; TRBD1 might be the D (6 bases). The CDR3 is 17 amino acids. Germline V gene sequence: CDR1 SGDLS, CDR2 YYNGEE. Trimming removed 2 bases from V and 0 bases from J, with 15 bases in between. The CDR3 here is CASSVGGRGLSGNTIYF. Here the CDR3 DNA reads TGTGCCAGCAGCGTTGGGGGCAGGGGCCTCTCTGGAAACACCATATATTTT.

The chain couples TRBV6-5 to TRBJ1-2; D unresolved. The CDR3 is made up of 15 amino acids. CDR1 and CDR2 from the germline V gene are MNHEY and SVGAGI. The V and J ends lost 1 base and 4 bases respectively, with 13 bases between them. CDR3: CASSYFRPGGYGYTF. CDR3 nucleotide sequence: TGTGCCAGCAGTTACTTCCGACCGGGTGGCTATGGCTACACCTTC.